This T cell receptor (beta chain) is from a study of long-term antiretroviral therapy in people with HIV. General study results and limits: Patients on ART gained diversity, which nonetheless stayed below transplant donor controls. Pre-ART clonal expansion yielded clones that dominated the repertoire at all time points.

To note about this clone: The antigen remains undetermined.

With 6 bases removed from V and 4 bases from J, the gap between germline ends came to 14 bases. Germline V lookup: CDR1 LNHDA, CDR2 SQIVND (reference sequence). The CDR3 runs to 14 residues. Per individual, the PBMC samples numbered at least one pre-ART and at least two post-ART. The run of the v3.0 immunoSEQ assay was at survey level. The data were produced by immunoSEQ multiplex PCR, yet TCRdb's version contains in-frame clones alone and is incomplete. The sample lists fewer than 30,000 clones; approximately 80% were seen once. Material: unsorted PBMCs, obtained 0.7 years before starting antiretroviral therapy. This chain connects TRBV19 to TRBJ2-3; TRBD1 or TRBD2 may be the D gene (6 bases each). The sequence was obtained from a man aged 25-45 years with HIV. This CDR3 reads CASRVRGRPDTQYF. In DNA, the CDR3 is TGTGCCAGTAGAGTACGGGGGCGGCCAGATACGCAGTATTTT. Combining the CDR3 with reference TRBV19 and TRBJ2-3 gives the whole variable domain DGGITQSPKYLFRKEGQNVTLSCEQNLNHDAMYWYRQDPGQGLRLIYYSQIVNDFQKGDIAEGYSVSREKKESFPLTVTSAQKNPTAFYLCASRVRGRPDTQYFGPGTRLTVL.